The source of this T cell receptor (beta chain) is a study of blood T cell repertoires in COVID-19. About the research overall: Donors in the United States, Italy and Spain gave samples during acute or convalescent COVID-19. PBMCs, B-cell-depleted T cells, or T cells were the source of the cDNA or gDNA that made up the material.

V lost 7 bases and J lost 6; bases outside the gene matches: 7. The CDR3 runs to 15 residues. Germline loops: CDR1 SNHLY, CDR2 FYNNEI. In the original processing: Estimation of nucleated cell counts was performed using reference gene primer amplification. Produced via immunoSEQ multiplex PCR; TCRdb's table is partial and in-frame only. That table furnishes V, J and clone size, whereas the DNA furnished D and trimming. The data show approximately 110,000 clones, less than 85% seen once. Sample: peripheral blood. V usage is TRBV2 and J usage is TRBJ1-6; TRBD1 matches at 9 bases. The source of this sequence is a woman aged 55-69 years with acute or convalescent COVID-19. CDR3 in amino acids: CASNRQGDTNSPLHF. Here the CDR3 DNA reads TGTGCCAGCAATCGACAGGGGGATACTAATTCACCCCTCCACTTT.